These 5 T cell receptor beta chains were sequenced from one sample in a study of vaccination effects on CD4 cells after COVID-19. Which antigens these TCRs recognize remains unknown. The assay was immunoSEQ multiplex PCR, and TCRdb's table has in-frame clones only and misses some. The sample yields under 25,000 clones, approximately 74% seen once. Antigen-specific CD4+ T cells expanded by the ViraFEST assay with viral peptide pools were then sequenced. Investigators separated out CD4+ T cells once approximately 10 days of culture had passed. The infection with SARS-CoV-2 (confirmed by PCR) occurred in this person between March and December 2020. Sample: CD4+ T cells from PBMCs cultured with SARS-CoV-2 spike peptides, taken before COVID-19 vaccination. The receptors here all came from a human donor who had a prior SARS-CoV-2 infection.

The genes are TRBV6-6 and TRBJ1-3; 10 nucleotides match TRBD1. The CDR3 is made up of 15 amino acids. CDR1 and CDR2 from the germline V gene are MNHNY and SVGAGI (reference sequence). Trimming at V came to 8 bases and at J to 6 bases, leaving 10 bases not matched to a gene. This CDR3 is CASGPTGGDENTIYF. The DNA for the CDR3 is TGTGCCAGCGGACCGACAGGGGGCGATGAAAACACCATATATTTT.

This clone was counted a few times. V usage is TRBV9 and J usage is TRBJ1-5; D gene ambiguous. This CDR3 spans 17 amino acids. The germline V gene encodes CDR1 SGDLS and CDR2 YYNGEE. Trimming removed 8 bases at V and 0 bases at J, with 21 bases between. The CDR3 bases are TGTGCCAGGGTGACACGGGGTGAGGGATATAGCAATCAGCCCCAGCATTTT. This codes for CARVTRGEGYSNQPQHF. The whole variable domain, remainder taken from reference TRBV9 and TRBJ1-5, is DSGVTQTPKHLITATGQRVTLRCSPRSGDLSVYWYQQSLDQGLQFLIQYYNGEERAKGNILERFSAQQFPDLHSELNLSSLELGDSALYFCARVTRGEGYSNQPQHFGDGTRLSIL.

The J gene is TRBJ2-2, the V gene TRBV18; D remains unclear. Per the germline V gene, CDR1 is KGHSH and CDR2 is LQKENI. Trimming shortened V by 0 bases and J by 0 bases, and 8 bases separated the two germline ends. This CDR3 is built from 16 residues. CDR3 sequence: CASSPPMRTNTGELFF. The DNA of the CDR3 is TGTGCCAGCTCACCACCCATGAGGACGAACACCGGGGAGCTGTTTTTT. Full variable domain (remainder filled in from reference TRBV18 and TRBJ2-2): NAGVMQNPRHLVRRRGQEARLRCSPMKGHSHVYWYRQLPEEGLKFMVYLQKENIIDESGMPKERFSAEFPKEGPSILRIQQVVRGDSAAYFCASSPPMRTNTGELFFGEGSRLTVL.

The chain is built from TRBV5-4 and TRBJ2-3; 13 bases line up with TRBD2. Trimming cost V 7 bases and J 5 bases; bases outside gene matches: 10. This CDR3 region has 16 residues. Germline CDR1 SGHNT, CDR2 YYREEE (reference sequence). CDR3 sequence reads: CASEQLAGGPGDTQYF. As DNA, the CDR3 is TGTGCCAGCGAACAACTAGCGGGAGGGCCTGGAGATACGCAGTATTTT.

This rearrangement joins TRBV9 to TRBJ2-3; a weak D match, TRBD2 (6 bases). V lost 3 bases to trimming and J lost 0 bases, with 11 bases between them. The germline V gene encodes CDR1 SGDLS and CDR2 YYNGEE. The CDR3 extends over 15 amino acids. The CDR3 DNA follows: TGTGCCAGCAGCGCGCGGGGTACTAGCACAGATACGCAGTATTTT. Its translation is CASSARGTSTDTQYF. Filled out from reference TRBV9 and TRBJ2-3, the complete variable domain reads DSGVTQTPKHLITATGQRVTLRCSPRSGDLSVYWYQQSLDQGLQFLIQYYNGEERAKGNILERFSAQQFPDLHSELNLSSLELGDSALYFCASSARGTSTDTQYFGPGTRLTVL.